These T cell receptor beta chains were read from a single sample in a study of cytomegalovirus exposure and HLA in healthy donors. Assay used: immunoSEQ multiplex PCR; TCRdb lists only in-frame clones, some missing. The repertoire includes about 160,000 clones, about 73% of them detected once, and 3.1% sits in the top ten. The sequencing sample was made of PBMCs. The origin of the receptors is a woman aged 40 to 55 in good health and CMV-seronegative. CDR3s include the opening cysteine and the closing phenylalanine or tryptophan. The order of the fields is J gene, V gene, clone size, D gene, CDR3 protein, CDR3 DNA. A D gene is named only where the DNA matches it firmly. Rows give clone size only sometimes, using once, few, many, or a class for an expanded clone.

>TRBJ1-6|TRBV7-6|-|-
CASSLAGRVHSPLHF
TGTGCCAGCAGCTTAGCGGGCAGGGTTCATTCACCCCTCCACTTT
>TRBJ1-6|TRBV5-1|-|-
CASSLGGEYSPLHF
TGCGCCAGCAGCTTAGGGGGAGAGTATTCACCCCTCCACTTT
>TRBJ2-7|TRBV7-9|-|TRBD1
CASSRGQGREKEQYF
TGTGCCAGCAGCCGCGGACAGGGCCGAGAGAAAGAGCAGTACTTC
>TRBJ1-2|TRBV15|-|-
CATRRGDTDYGYTF
TGTGCCACCCGTCGTGGGGACACAGACTATGGCTACACCTTC
>TRBJ1-5|TRBV19|-|-
CASRGRDQPQHF
TGTGCCAGTAGGGGCAGAGATCAGCCCCAGCATTTT
>TRBJ1-5|TRBV7-9|once|TRBD1
CASSWTGYQPQHF
TGTGCCAGCAGCTGGACAGGGTATCAGCCCCAGCATTTT
>TRBJ1-2|TRBV9|-|-
CASSAYGEARGYTF
TGTGCCAGCAGCGCGTACGGGGAGGCCAGAGGCTACACCTTC
>TRBJ1-5|TRBV28|few|-
CASSFSRLQPFDQPQHF
TGTGCCAGCAGTTTCAGCAGGTTGCAACCCTTCGATCAGCCCCAGCATTTT
>TRBJ2-6|TRBV5-1|-|TRBD1
CASSFTGQPSSGANVLTF
TGCGCCAGCAGCTTCACGGGACAGCCGAGCTCTGGGGCCAACGTCCTGACTTTC
>TRBJ1-1|TRBV28|once|-
CATATIRYTEAFF
TGTGCCACCGCGACTATCAGATACACTGAAGCTTTCTTT
>TRBJ2-5|TRBV18|-|-
CASSPPLGGADNPRETQYF
TGTGCCAGCTCACCACCTCTGGGGGGGGCAGACAATCCAAGAGAGACCCAGTACTTC
>TRBJ1-1|TRBV19|-|-
CASSIVTVRKNTEAFF
TGTGCCAGTAGTATAGTAACGGTGAGGAAGAACACTGAAGCTTTCTTT
>TRBJ1-3|TRBV10-3|-|-
CAISESPTSSPSGNTIYF
TGTGCCATCAGTGAGTCCCCGACAAGTTCCCCATCGGGAAACACCATATATTTT
>TRBJ2-5|TRBV10-2|-|TRBD1
CASSELSGGKETQYF
TGCGCCAGCAGTGAGTTGTCAGGGGGCAAAGAGACCCAGTACTTC